One and the same sample provided the 31 T cell receptor beta chains below, sequenced in a study of T cell responses to AZD1222 COVID-19 vaccine. Produced via immunoSEQ multiplex PCR; TCRdb's table is partial and in-frame only. The table has roughly 150,000 clones, roughly 88% seen once. Sequencing used peripheral blood, obtained on day 0 of MenACWY control vaccination. The source is an adult in good health.

The chain couples TRBV29-1 to TRBJ1-1, with D hard to call. The CDR3 extends over 13 amino acids. Trimming took off 3 bases at V and 1 base at J, with 9 bases between the two ends. Germline V gene lookup returns CDR1 SQVTM and CDR2 ANQGSEA. Here the CDR3 DNA reads TGCAGCGTTGATTTTGGGTGGAACACTGAAGCTTTCTTT. Residues: CSVDFGWNTEAFF.

The chain links TRBV5-1 to TRBJ2-7; TRBD1 matches at 9 bases. The CDR3 has 15 amino acids. J was trimmed by 5 bases and V by 4 bases; bases with no gene match: 10. The germline gives CDR1 SGHRS, CDR2 YFSETQ. CDR3: CASSLRDRALHEQYF. CDR3 sequence (DNA): TGCGCCAGCAGCCTCCGGGACAGGGCCTTACACGAGCAGTACTTC.

The rearrangement links TRBV28 to TRBJ1-1; D is uncertain. V was pared by 6 bases and J by 0 bases, with 14 bases between. CDR3 length: 15 amino acids. Germline V CDR1 and CDR2: MDHEN, SYDVKM. CDR3 sequence: CASRDAPLMNTEAFF. CDR3 coding DNA: TGTGCCAGCAGGGACGCCCCGTTAATGAACACTGAAGCTTTCTTT.

This clone was seen a single time. This rearrangement joins TRBV25-1 to TRBJ2-2, with D maybe TRBD2 (5 bases). This CDR3 is 16 amino acids long. The germline V and J ends were trimmed by 1 base and 1 base, with 10 bases remaining between them. Per the germline V gene, CDR1 is MGHDK and CDR2 is SYGVNS. The CDR3 coding sequence is TGTGCCAGCAGTGAATGGATGGACTGGAACACCGGGGAGCTGTTTTTT. The encoded protein is CASSEWMDWNTGELFF.

The chain carries TRBV4-1 and TRBJ1-2, with a possible D match to TRBD1 (6 bases). V lost 3 bases and J lost 7, with 6 bases in between. The CDR3 has 11 residues. Germline loops: CDR1 MGHRA, CDR2 YSYEKL. The CDR3 reads CASSQGAGYTF. The DNA of the CDR3 is TGCGCCAGCAGCCAGGGGGCTGGCTACACCTTC.

The CDR3: CASSSSIRGQTYEQYF. The CDR3 coding sequence is TGTGCCAGCAGCTCCTCGATTCGGGGGCAAACCTACGAGCAGTACTTC. The chain has TRBV9 and TRBJ2-7, with D possibly being TRBD1 or TRBD2 (6 bases each). The CDR3 loop spans 16 amino acids. The V end lost 4 bases, the J end lost 2 bases, and 19 bases lay between the germline ends. The germline CDR1 and CDR2 sequences are SGDLS and YYNGEE.

The gene calls are TRBV7-8 and TRBJ1-3, with TRBD1 matching over 10 bases. Germline CDR1 is SGHVS and CDR2 is FQNEAQ. The CDR3 extends over 17 amino acids. Unmatched junction bases numbered 11, after V lost 5 bases and J lost 4 bases. The DNA for the CDR3 is TGTGCCAGCAGCCAAACAGAGGGGACAGGGGAAGGAAACACCATATATTTT. Translated: CASSQTEGTGEGNTIYF. Full variable domain (rest looked up from reference TRBV7-8 and TRBJ1-3): GAGVSQSPRYKVAKRGQDVALRCDPISGHVSLFWYQQALGQGPEFLTYFQNEAQLDKSGLPSDRFFAERPEGSVSTLKIQRTQQEDSAVYLCASSQTEGTGEGNTIYFGEGSWLTVV.

This clone was counted a single time. The chain combines TRBV6-5 with TRBJ1-6; the D gene is possibly TRBD1 (5 bases). The CDR3 runs to 15 residues. Germline-derived CDR1 and CDR2 are MNHEY and SVGAGI. Trimming stripped 7 bases from V and 1 base from J, with 11 bases between. Here the CDR3 reads CASNQRGSYNSPLHF. The CDR3, as DNA: TGTGCCAGCAATCAAAGGGGTTCCTATAATTCACCCCTCCACTTT.

The CDR3 spells CASSELGRSTDTQYF. As DNA, the CDR3 is TGTGCCAGCAGTGAACTAGGGAGAAGCACAGATACGCAGTATTTT. V is TRBV2 and J is TRBJ2-3; tentative D call: TRBD2 (5 bases). V lost 2 bases to trimming and J lost 0 bases, with 9 bases between them. Germline loops: CDR1 SNHLY, CDR2 FYNNEI. This CDR3 comprises 15 residues.

The chain employs TRBV4-2 and TRBJ1-1; TRBD1 is a possible D gene (6 bases). CDR1 LGHNA and CDR2 YNFKEQ come from the germline V gene. Trimming cost V 1 base and J 0 bases, with 12 bases left between them. This CDR3 region has 16 residues. CDR3 protein: CASSQVTGLMNTEAFF. The CDR3 coding sequence is TGTGCCAGCAGCCAAGTAACAGGGCTCATGAACACTGAAGCTTTCTTT.

The gene calls are TRBV7-9 and TRBJ1-6, with D maybe TRBD1 (6 bases). The V end was cut by 5 bases, the J end by 9 bases, with 17 bases between. CDR3 length equals 15 residues. Germline lookup yields CDR1 SEHNR and CDR2 FQNEAQ (reference sequence). Here the CDR3 DNA reads TGTGCCAGCAGCAATAGACAGGCCAACGCTTCACCCCTCCACTTT. Its protein is CASSNRQANASPLHF.

The chain has TRBV7-3 and TRBJ1-1; 7 bases fit TRBD1. The V gene's germline CDR1 is SGHTA and CDR2 FQGTGA. The CDR3 spans 15 residues. V was pared by 1 base and J by 1 base, with 3 bases of the junction left unmatched. In nucleotides, the CDR3 is TGTGCCAGCAGCTTAAGTGGGGACAGGAACACTGAAGCTTTCTTT. As protein: CASSLSGDRNTEAFF.

This clone was recorded only once. The chain couples TRBV18 to TRBJ2-2; no clear D gene. Germline loops: CDR1 KGHSH, CDR2 LQKENI. The CDR3 consists of 16 residues. The ends were cut back, 6 bases at V and 2 bases at J, with 16 bases in the middle. CDR3 in amino acids: CASSPNSQLNTGELFF. CDR3 sequence (DNA): TGTGCCAGCTCTCCAAACTCTCAACTAAACACCGGGGAGCTGTTTTTT.

The chain recombines TRBV6-5 with TRBJ1-1, with D perhaps matching TRBD1 (6 bases). The CDR3 loop spans 14 amino acids. Germline V gene data show CDR1 as MNHEY and CDR2 as SVGAGI. Trimming removed 2 bases from V and 4 bases from J, with 11 bases in between. CDR3 in amino acids: CASSYGGPATEAFF. The DNA of the CDR3 is TGTGCCAGCAGTTACGGGGGGCCGGCCACTGAAGCTTTCTTT.

The CDR3 DNA follows: TGTGCCAGCAGCTTCCCGACAGGTAGGACTGAAGCTTTCTTT. Protein sequence: CASSFPTGRTEAFF. The V and J genes are TRBV5-6 and TRBJ1-1; D is possibly TRBD1 (6 bases). This CDR3 has 14 amino acids. From germline, CDR1 is SGHDT and CDR2 YYEEEE. Trimming took off 2 bases at V and 5 bases at J, with 13 bases between the two ends.

This chain connects TRBV7-2 to TRBJ2-3; D not resolved. V was trimmed by 5 bases and J by 3 bases, leaving 6 bases between them. Germline V gene lookup returns CDR1 SGHTA and CDR2 FQGNSA. The CDR3 loop spans 12 amino acids. The CDR3 region is CASSKSTDTQYF. CDR3 in DNA: TGTGCCAGCAGCAAGTCTACAGATACGCAGTATTTT.

The rearrangement joins TRBV7-2 to TRBJ1-2; TRBD1 is a possible D gene (6 bases). V lost 1 base, J lost 6 bases, and 12 bases lay in between. Germline CDR1 SGHTA, CDR2 FQGNSA. The CDR3 has 14 amino acids. The DNA for the CDR3 is TGTGCCAGCAGCTTAGTGTCAGGGGAAGATGGCTACACCTTC. Its translation is CASSLVSGEDGYTF.

The chain employs TRBV6-6 and TRBJ1-2; weak D call: TRBD1 (6 bases). Trimming pared 7 bases from V and 5 bases from J, leaving 17 bases between. The CDR3 length is 14 residues. CDR1 is MNHNY and CDR2 is SVGAGI in the germline V gene (reference sequence). CDR3 sequence reads: CASTRQEITYGYTF. The CDR3, as DNA: TGTGCCAGCACCCGACAGGAAATTACTTATGGCTACACCTTC.

The V and J genes are TRBV3-1 (or the pseudogene TRBV3-2) and TRBJ1-2; 8 bases are a match to TRBD1. Per germline, CDR1 LGHDT and CDR2 YNNKEL (reference sequence). This CDR3 is built from 14 residues. V was clipped by 1 base and J by 7 bases; unmatched bases: 5. CDR3 in amino acids: CASSQGQGKGGYTF. In DNA form, the CDR3 reads TGTGCCAGCAGCCAAGGACAGGGGAAGGGTGGCTACACCTTC.

V gene TRBV24-1 combines with J gene TRBJ1-3; weak D call: TRBD1 (6 bases). Germline V gene lookup returns CDR1 KGHDR and CDR2 SFDVKD. V was pared by 4 bases and J by 2 bases, with 11 bases between. The CDR3 has 15 amino acids. DNA for the CDR3: TGTGCCACCAGTGACGCCACAGGGACTGGAAACACCATATATTTT. Its protein is CATSDATGTGNTIYF.

The chain is built from TRBV24-1 and TRBJ1-1, with D perhaps TRBD1 (5 bases). CDR3 length: 15 amino acids. Between the trimmed V and J ends, which lost 8 bases and 4 bases, there was a span of 19 bases. Germline V gene lookup returns CDR1 KGHDR and CDR2 SFDVKD. The CDR3 DNA reads as TGTGCCACCACCCAACGCCAGGGAATTCGCACTGAAGCTTTCTTT. Its translation: CATTQRQGIRTEAFF.

The rearrangement uses TRBV4-3 and TRBJ1-3; unclear D gene. Trimming removed 0 bases at V and 8 bases at J, with 8 bases between. The CDR3 loop spans 13 amino acids. Germline loops: CDR1 LGHNA, CDR2 YSLEER. CDR3 sequence: CASSQEGGDTIYF. CDR3 DNA sequence: TGCGCCAGCAGCCAAGAGGGCGGAGACACCATATATTTT.

A single count supports this clone. The V call is TRBV7-2, the J call TRBJ1-1, with TRBD1 identical over 7 bases. Germline V CDR1 and CDR2: SGHTA, FQGNSA. Trimming at V came to 6 bases and at J to 5 bases, leaving 6 bases not matched to a gene. The CDR3 covers 13 residues. The CDR3 loop is CASSSTGLTEAFF. CDR3 DNA sequence: TGTGCCAGCAGTTCGACAGGGTTGACTGAAGCTTTCTTT.

V is TRBV24-1 and J is TRBJ2-1; 10 bases agree with TRBD1. The germline V gene has CDR1 KGHDR and CDR2 SFDVKD. This CDR3 spans 19 amino acids. V was pared by 2 bases and J by 6 bases, with 15 bases of the junction left unmatched. The CDR3 DNA is TGTGCCACCAGTGATTCCTTTGGACAGGGGGGATCCCGCTCCAATGAGCAGTTCTTC. Protein product: CATSDSFGQGGSRSNEQFF.

This chain joins TRBV12-5 and TRBJ2-5; D perhaps matches TRBD2 (6 bases). The V end lost 1 base, the J end lost 5 bases, and 11 bases lay between the germline ends. This CDR3 spans 14 amino acids. Germline CDR1 LGHNT, CDR2 FRNRAP. CDR3 residues: CASGLGLDRETQYF. The CDR3 DNA reads as TGTGCTAGTGGTTTGGGACTAGACCGGGAGACCCAGTACTTC.

J is TRBJ1-2 and V is TRBV25-1, with unresolved D. V was cut by 3 bases and J by 4 bases, with 15 bases left in between. This CDR3 comprises 15 residues. Germline V gene lookup returns CDR1 MGHDK and CDR2 SYGVNS. The CDR3 DNA sequence: TGTGCCAGCAGTGACCCCACCCGGCAGTTCTATGGCTACACCTTC. It translates to CASSDPTRQFYGYTF.

V gene TRBV19 combines with J gene TRBJ2-3; D is unresolved. The V gene lost 3 bases and the J gene lost 0 bases, with 10 bases spanning the gap. Germline V gene lookup returns CDR1 LNHDA and CDR2 SQIVND (reference sequence). The length of the CDR3 is 15 residues. CDR3 residues: CASSIPRASTDTQYF. CDR3 DNA sequence: TGTGCCAGTAGTATCCCCCGGGCTAGCACAGATACGCAGTATTTT.

The J gene is TRBJ1-2, the V gene TRBV28; TRBD1 matches 7 bases. The ends lost 6 bases at V and 7 bases at J; junction bases unmatched: 8. Germline V gene data show CDR1 as MDHEN and CDR2 as SYDVKM. The CDR3 covers 13 residues. CDR3 amino acids: CASSQPYRGGYTF. In DNA form, the CDR3 reads TGTGCCAGCAGCCAACCCTACAGGGGTGGCTACACCTTC.

In its sample, this clone was seen once. The rearrangement joins TRBV3-1 (or the pseudogene TRBV3-2) to TRBJ1-6, with D unresolved. This CDR3 region has 14 residues. The germline gives CDR1 LGHDT, CDR2 YNNKEL (reference sequence). Between the trimmed V and J ends, which lost 4 bases and 7 bases, there was a span of 11 bases. In DNA, the CDR3 is TGTGCCAGCAGCCGAGACGGTTTCAATTCACCCCTCCACTTT. As protein: CASSRDGFNSPLHF.

J is TRBJ2-5 and V is TRBV5-6; D gene uncertain. V was pared by 0 bases and J by 7 bases, with 10 bases between. CDR1 SGHDT and CDR2 YYEEEE come from the germline V gene. The CDR3 covers 13 residues. For the CDR3, the DNA is TGTGCCAGCAGCTTGGGCAGGTCGGGGACCCAGTACTTC. Protein sequence: CASSLGRSGTQYF.

The chain couples TRBV15 to TRBJ1-2; D might be TRBD1 (6 bases). The CDR3 covers 13 residues. V dropped 6 bases and J dropped 8 bases, with 16 bases sitting between them. CDR1 is LNHNV, CDR2 YYDKDF, per germline (reference sequence). CDR3 protein: CATRGYRARGYTF. In DNA, the CDR3 is TGTGCCACCAGGGGGTACAGGGCGCGGGGCTACACCTTC.